This TCR beta chain was recovered during a study of cytotoxic CD8 clonotypes in ibrutinib-treated CLL. Study summary: The samples contained 260,000 or so productive templates on average. They also contained an average of around 94,000 productive rearrangements.

Trimming at V came to 6 bases and at J to 4 bases, leaving 8 bases not matched to a gene. Per germline, CDR1 SGHAT and CDR2 FQNNGV. CDR3 size: 15 residues. Repertoires were generated with immunoSEQ multiplex PCR, while TCRdb's copy carries only in-frame clones and drops some. The sample lists tens of thousands of clones; approximately 48% were seen once. This clone came up many times. The sample here was PBMCs, taken before ibrutinib treatment. The V and J genes are TRBV11-2 and TRBJ2-3; TRBD2 agrees at 9 bases. The receptor's source is a human donor with chronic lymphocytic leukemia. The CDR3 spells CASRPGRGGPDTQYF. CDR3 nucleotide sequence: TGTGCCAGCAGGCCAGGGCGGGGGGGCCCAGATACGCAGTATTTT. Full variable domain (rest looked up from reference TRBV11-2 and TRBJ2-3): EAGVAQSPRYKIIEKRQSVAFWCNPISGHATLYWYQQILGQGPKLLIQFQNNGVVDDSQLPKDRFSAERLKGVDSTLKIQPAKLEDSAVYLCASRPGRGGPDTQYFGPGTRLTVL.